These T cell receptor beta chains were read from a single sample in a study of T cells expressing NK-cell markers. TCRdb re-called the 5' RACE reads; one entry per CDR3 protein, DNA not given. The sample spans some 410,000 distinct CDR3 sequences; the ten largest clones claim about 7.3%. Sequenced input: blood T cells: a sorted CD56 or NKG2C T cell subset, CD4+ or CD8+ T cells, or bulk PBMC T cells (not recorded which). Every receptor here comes from a woman aged 18 to 75 in good health. Both conserved end residues are part of each CDR3.

TRBV6-5	TRBJ2-2	CASSYVVGAGELFF
TRBV4-3	TRBJ2-3	CASSQDMTADTQYF
TRBV20-1	TRBJ2-4	CSASAEIIQYF
TRBV12-3/TRBV12-4	TRBJ2-4	CASSLRDGAKNIQYF
TRBV5-1	TRBJ1-1	CASSFGYLHLNTEAFF
TRBV6-2/TRBV6-3	TRBJ2-5	CATRQKQETQYF
TRBV2	TRBJ2-1	CASPKADGSSYNEQFF
TRBV29-1	TRBJ2-7	CSVGRDREQYF
TRBV6-5	TRBJ2-1	CASSFSGNYNEQFF
TRBV20-1	TRBJ1-1	CSARETGQGHTEAFF
TRBV6-5	TRBJ2-1	CASSILAGDSYNEQFF
TRBV12-3/TRBV12-4	TRBJ2-1	CASSNRVAGVNEQFF
TRBV6-2/TRBV6-3	TRBJ1-2	CASTPSDGRLNYGYTF
TRBV10-3	TRBJ2-5	CAISESSGETQYF
TRBV7-8	TRBJ2-7	CASSHEGSGDYEQYF
TRBV12-3/TRBV12-4	TRBJ1-5	CASSLDRGNQPQHF
TRBV2	TRBJ2-1	CASSGLGSWNEQFF
TRBV6-5	TRBJ1-2	CASSYNPEAYGYTF
TRBV7-6	TRBJ2-3	CASSKRRQDTQYF
TRBV4-3	TRBJ1-6	CASSQVWRQNSPLHF
TRBV7-2	TRBJ2-5	CASSPQTGAKRETQYF
TRBV20-1	TRBJ2-5	CSAERVRETQYF
TRBV5-4	TRBJ2-7	CASSLRGTSYEQYF
TRBV7-2	TRBJ2-7	CASSLILTYEQYF
TRBV5-1	TRBJ2-2	CASSPQGASTGELFF
TRBV2	TRBJ2-6	CARHGTAHSGANVLTF
TRBV7-9	TRBJ1-1	CASSLYNEAFF
TRBV29-1	TRBJ2-7	CSVFTRDEQYF
TRBV19	TRBJ1-5	CASSIAHIGGNQPQHF
TRBV25-1	TRBJ1-2	CASSELVRGRANYGYTF
TRBV20-1	TRBJ1-1	CSARVNTEAFF
TRBV6-1	TRBJ1-1	CASSQGARRNTEAFF
TRBV10-3	TRBJ1-5	CAISESTNQPQHF
TRBV29-1	TRBJ2-2	CSVPLAGGANTGELFF
TRBV7-2	TRBJ1-5	CASSFQGTSNQPQHF
TRBV5-1	TRBJ1-1	CASSLEPTTTEAFF
TRBV4-2	TRBJ2-3	CASSQAKTSGADTQYF
TRBV6-2/TRBV6-3	TRBJ2-6	CASSYSIGDRLYSGANVLTF
TRBV6-2/TRBV6-3	TRBJ2-1	CASSYLPGGANEQFF
TRBV29-1	TRBJ1-5	CSVVSRRGQPQHF
TRBV9	TRBJ1-6	CASSVAGVVSSYNSPLHF
TRBV6-1	TRBJ2-4	CASSIPAGGKNIQYF
TRBV6-5	TRBJ1-1	CASSYARGNTEAFF
TRBV19	TRBJ2-3	CASSIAGGFTDTQYF
TRBV30	TRBJ2-1	CAWSVGSGGYNEQFF
TRBV24-1	TRBJ2-5	CATSDGLAGSWPETQYF
TRBV9	TRBJ2-5	CASSDRGLPPETQYF
TRBV18	TRBJ2-3	CASSPPGQNTDTQYF
TRBV28	TRBJ2-5	CASSSSALGTQYF
TRBV20-1	TRBJ2-3	CSAFPPRGGNTDTQYF
TRBV12-3/TRBV12-4	TRBJ2-1	CASSSTNLGNEQFF